Listed here are 3 T cell receptor beta chains from one sample, sequenced in a study of glioma-infiltrating T cells. Using RNA template, CDR3s of TCR alpha and beta were amplified with iRepertoire arm-PCR. One entry per CDR3 protein results from TCRdb running MiXCR on the multiplex PCR reads. The table includes 9,500 to 15,000 distinct CDR3 sequences, 26% detected once. Input material: glioma tissue, nonneoplastic brain tissue, or PBMCs (not recorded which). Receptor source: a human donor with low-grade glioma or glioblastoma, undergoing nonglioma brain surgery, or in good health (not recorded which).

A few counts support this clonotype. The chain has TRBV7-2 and TRBJ1-2; 8 nucleotides align to TRBD1. Germline V gene sequence: CDR1 SGHTA, CDR2 FQGNSA. This CDR3 spans 16 amino acids. The J segment lost 0 bases and the V segment lost 5 bases, leaving 8 bases of the junction unmatched. CDR3 DNA sequence: TGTGCCAGCAGCCCTAGACAGGGGAAGGCTAACTATGGCTACACCTTC. It specifies CASSPRQGKANYGYTF. Looking up the rest from reference TRBV7-2 and TRBJ1-2 gives the full variable domain: GAGVSQSPSNKVTEKGKDVELRCDPISGHTALYWYRQSLGQGLEFLIYFQGNSAPDKSGLPSDRFSAERTGGSVSTLTIQRTQQEDSAVYLCASSPRQGKANYGYTFGSGTRLTVV.

This clonotype was picked up many times. This chain links TRBV20-1 with TRBJ2-7, with 9 nucleotides matching TRBD1. The CDR3 loop spans 13 amino acids. Germline CDR1 is DFQATT and CDR2 is SNEGSKA (reference sequence). V shed 4 bases and J 12 bases; nucleotides not matched to a gene: 13. CDR3 coding DNA: TGCAGTGCTAAACCCCGGGACAGGGCGGAGTGGTACTTC. This sequence encodes CSAKPRDRAEWYF.

This clonotype was seen at least ten times. This rearrangement joins TRBV28 to TRBJ1-6; D is undetermined. This CDR3 is built from 18 residues. V dropped 5 bases and J dropped 9 bases, with 26 bases sitting between them. Germline V gives CDR1 MDHEN, CDR2 SYDVKM. CDR3 region: CASSPTARVIYIGSPLHF. The CDR3 DNA follows: TGTGCCAGCAGTCCAACGGCCCGGGTTATCTATATCGGTTCACCCCTCCACTTT.